This note documents a single T cell receptor (beta chain) sequence. The antigen it binds to is not known. Per-base qualities were not stored, and no clone one base away is much larger. TCR CDR3 regions were amplified from genomic DNA by multiplex PCR using the deep immunoSEQ assay. For each cell subset, the extracted genomic DNA was distributed evenly across all wells of several immunoSEQ 96-well plates, and each plate served as one replicate. For sorted subsets, approximately 210 ng genomic DNA, equal to 25,000 to 35,000 T cell genomes, was loaded into each replicate PCR. The purified libraries were quantified using a Qubit 3.0 fluorometer, sized with a Bioanalyzer 2100, and then quantified again using the KAPA Library Quantification kit. Every immunoSEQ 96-well plate was sequenced on a dedicated single-read 150-cycle Illumina NextSeq 550 flow cell. The source study handled its data this way. Because the immunoSEQ output included only junctional sequences and no quality scores, the filtering could not be the same as the filtering used for full-length reads. Sequences were annotated with PyIR, a Python wrapper for IgBLAST v1.9, and V/J genes and CDR3 were assigned using IMGT germline references. Reads with weak V/J assignments (E-value above 1e-6), missing CDR3, stop codons, out-of-frame junctions, or ambiguous translated residues were removed. V3J clonotypes were defined as sequences sharing the same inferred V gene, J gene, and CDR3 amino acid sequence. The percentage overlap between two repertoires was calculated by dividing the number of shared unique clonotypes by the size of the smaller repertoire. Richness of each repertoire was evaluated using RTK rarefaction, the Chao1 estimator, and Recon v2.1 estimates of unobserved clonotypes. Generation probabilities were computed with OLGA for all TCRbeta clonotypes obtained by the gDNA method from a few donors. Drawn from immuneACCESS, this table holds only the in-frame rearrangements with V and J called that TCRdb kept. Clones are partly lost; checked studies trace under half to an unresolved V gene and leave the rest unexplained. V and J calls and clone size are as listed in that table; D and trimming were resolved from the DNA. The sample yields about 600,000 clones; around 97% were counted once. Clones ranked in the top ten supply about 0.057% of the sample.

The junction shows trimming of 10 bases on V and 0 bases on J, plus 7 bases between the germline ends. CDR1 and CDR2, per the germline V gene, are MNHEY and SVGAGI. Reading from cysteine to phenylalanine, the CDR3 counts 11 amino acids. CDR3 DNA only is kept here, 33 bases in frame from base 1. This specimen belongs to a study of shared clonotypes between healthy human individuals (dated by TCRdb to 2018 to 2021). Regarding the research as a whole: A couple of women and a few men aged 18 to 49 years were included in the cohort. For each donor, CD4 naive and CD4 memory were each given three plates, CD8 naive was given two plates, and CD8 memory was given one plate. To estimate repertoire size and how much clonotypes are shared between individuals, the study performed deep sequencing of blood TCR repertoires from a few healthy adults. To increase sequencing depth and limit assay-specific biases, different laboratories used diverse techniques to prepare libraries and sequence TCR repertoires. Each donor's leukapheresis produced roughly between about 0.9 and 9.5 billion PBMCs. General conclusions and limits of the study: Only blood was sampled, and tissue TCR repertoires likely differ from those in blood. Pairwise subsampling indicated that sequencing depth was expected to affect the degree of clonotype sharing among donors. Incomplete sequencing was indicated by rarefaction of sorted-subset datasets, despite the large sequencing depth. The small number of donors limited the genetic and exposure-history diversity represented. Estimated clonotype richness was generally larger for naive than for memory subsets. Across a few donors, 4.5% to 6.5% of naive CD4, roughly 3.4% of naive CD8, 2% to 2.5% of memory CD4, and around 0.4% of memory CD8 clonotypes were shared. Clonotypes shared by all four sorted-subset donors showed higher generation probabilities than non-shared clonotypes.

Healthy HIV-negative adults with no recently reported acute infections or vaccinations were included as donors. Every donor was a Caucasian adult living in Nashville, Tennessee, USA. CD4+ T cells were enriched by magnetic negative selection; naive cells were then positively selected on CD45RA, and the negative fraction formed the memory subset. Blood was collected by leukapheresis, and PBMCs were isolated by Ficoll-Histopaque density gradient centrifugation and then cryopreserved in liquid nitrogen vapor phase. Analytical flow cytometry was used to check the purity and quantity of every magnetically sorted T cell population. Genomic DNA was isolated from each sorted fraction and quantified by UV absorbance on a Nanodrop 2000c.

The rearranged chain carries TRBV6-5 and TRBJ2-7; no D segment can be confidently identified. Sequencing input: naive CD4+ T cells sorted from blood. This sample's cell subset or site label indicates: CD45RA+ positively selected. The source of this sequence is a woman aged 30 to 39 in good health. Read as DNA, the sequence is TGTGCCACCTCGAGCTCCTACGAGCAGTACTTC. Its translation reads: CATSSSYEQYF.